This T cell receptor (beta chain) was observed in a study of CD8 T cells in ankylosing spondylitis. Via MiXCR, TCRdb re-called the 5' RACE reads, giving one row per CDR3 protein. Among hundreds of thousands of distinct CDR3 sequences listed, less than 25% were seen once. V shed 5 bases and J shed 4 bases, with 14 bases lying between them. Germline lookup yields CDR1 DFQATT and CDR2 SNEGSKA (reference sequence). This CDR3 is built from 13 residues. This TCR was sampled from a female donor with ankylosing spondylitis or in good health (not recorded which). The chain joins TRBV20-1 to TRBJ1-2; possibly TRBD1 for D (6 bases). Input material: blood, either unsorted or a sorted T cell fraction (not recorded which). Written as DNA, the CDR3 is TGCAGTGCTCACAGGGTTTCAAGCTATGGCTACACCTTC. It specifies CSAHRVSSYGYTF.